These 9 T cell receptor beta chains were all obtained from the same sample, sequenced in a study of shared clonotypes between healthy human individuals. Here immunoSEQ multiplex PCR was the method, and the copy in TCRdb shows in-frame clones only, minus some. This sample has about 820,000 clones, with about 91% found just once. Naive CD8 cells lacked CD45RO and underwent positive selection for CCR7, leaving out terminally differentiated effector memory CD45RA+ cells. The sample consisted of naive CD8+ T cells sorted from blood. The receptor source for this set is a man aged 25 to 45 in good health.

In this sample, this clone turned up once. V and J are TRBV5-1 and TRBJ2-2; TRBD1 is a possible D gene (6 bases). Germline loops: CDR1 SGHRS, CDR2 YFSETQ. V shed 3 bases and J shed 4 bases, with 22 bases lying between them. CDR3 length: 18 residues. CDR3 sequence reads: CASSSGTPRRILTGELFF. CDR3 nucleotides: TGCGCCAGCAGCTCCGGGACACCGAGAAGGATACTCACCGGGGAGCTGTTTTTT.

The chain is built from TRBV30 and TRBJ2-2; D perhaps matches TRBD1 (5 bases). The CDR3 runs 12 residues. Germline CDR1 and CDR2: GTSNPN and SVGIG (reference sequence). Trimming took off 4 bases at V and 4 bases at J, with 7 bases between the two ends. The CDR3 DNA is TGTGCCTGGACAGGGTCCACCGGGGAGCTGTTTTTT. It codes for CAWTGSTGELFF.

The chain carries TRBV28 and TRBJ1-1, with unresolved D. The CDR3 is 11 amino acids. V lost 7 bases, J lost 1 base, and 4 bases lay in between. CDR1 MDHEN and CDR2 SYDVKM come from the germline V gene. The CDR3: CASTGNTEAFF. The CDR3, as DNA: TGTGCCAGCACAGGGAACACTGAAGCTTTCTTT. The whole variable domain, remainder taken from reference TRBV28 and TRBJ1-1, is DVKVTQSSRYLVKRTGEKVFLECVQDMDHENMFWYRQDPGLGLRLIYFSYDVKMKEKGDIPEGYSVSREKKERFSLILESASTNQTSMYLCASTGNTEAFFGQGTRLTVV.

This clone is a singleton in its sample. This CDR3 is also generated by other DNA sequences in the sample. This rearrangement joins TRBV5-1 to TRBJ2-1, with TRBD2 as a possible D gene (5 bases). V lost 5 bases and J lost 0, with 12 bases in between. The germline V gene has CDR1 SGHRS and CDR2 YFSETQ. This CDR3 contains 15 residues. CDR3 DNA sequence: TGCGCCAGCAGTCTGGACTCCAGCTCCTACAATGAGCAGTTCTTC. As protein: CASSLDSSSYNEQFF.

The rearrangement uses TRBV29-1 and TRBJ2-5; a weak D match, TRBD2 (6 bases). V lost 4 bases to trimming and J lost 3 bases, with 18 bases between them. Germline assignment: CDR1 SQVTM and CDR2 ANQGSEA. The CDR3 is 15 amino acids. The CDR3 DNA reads TGCAGCGTTGTGGTCGACGTAGCGGCTAAAGAGACCCAGTACTTC. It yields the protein CSVVVDVAAKETQYF.

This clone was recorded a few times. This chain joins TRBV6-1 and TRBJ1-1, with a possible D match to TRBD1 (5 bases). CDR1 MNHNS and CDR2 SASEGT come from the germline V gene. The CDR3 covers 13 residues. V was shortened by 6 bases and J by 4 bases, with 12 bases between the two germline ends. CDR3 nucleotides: TGTGCCAGCAGCGGGGGACGGGGCACTGAAGCTTTCTTT. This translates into CASSGGRGTEAFF.

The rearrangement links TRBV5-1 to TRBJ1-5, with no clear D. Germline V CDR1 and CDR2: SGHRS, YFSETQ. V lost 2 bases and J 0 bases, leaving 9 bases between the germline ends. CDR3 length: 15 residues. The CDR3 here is CASSLGEDSNQPQHF. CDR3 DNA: TGCGCCAGCAGCTTAGGTGAAGATAGCAATCAGCCCCAGCATTTT.

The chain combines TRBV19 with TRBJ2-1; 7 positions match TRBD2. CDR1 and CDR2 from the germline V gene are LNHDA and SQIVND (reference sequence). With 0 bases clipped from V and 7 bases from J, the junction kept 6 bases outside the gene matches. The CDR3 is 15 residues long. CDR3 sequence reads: CASSIDGGSGNEQFF. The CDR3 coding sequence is TGTGCCAGTAGTATAGATGGCGGGAGCGGTAATGAGCAGTTCTTC.

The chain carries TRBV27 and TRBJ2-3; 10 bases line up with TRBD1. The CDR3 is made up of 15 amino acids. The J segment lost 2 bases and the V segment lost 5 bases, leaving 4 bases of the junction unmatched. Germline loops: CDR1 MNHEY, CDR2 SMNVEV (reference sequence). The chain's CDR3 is CASSRQGATTDTQYF. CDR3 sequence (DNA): TGTGCCAGCAGTCGACAGGGGGCGACCACAGATACGCAGTATTTT.